Presented here are 32 T cell receptor beta chains from one specimen sequenced in a study of blood T cell repertoires in COVID-19. Sequenced by immunoSEQ multiplex PCR; TCRdb stores in-frame clones only, minus some. The table lists fewer than 450,000 clones, roughly 90% of them singletons. Sample: PBMCs or T cells enriched from blood (not recorded which). The source is a middle-aged woman with acute COVID-19.

V and J are TRBV3-1 (or the pseudogene TRBV3-2) and TRBJ2-1, with a possible D match to TRBD1 (6 bases). The ends were cut back, 1 base at V and 0 bases at J, with 16 bases in the middle. From germline, CDR1 is LGHDT and CDR2 YNNKEL (reference sequence). The CDR3 spans 18 residues. CDR3 nucleotides: TGTGCCAGCAGCCAAGTGGGACAAGTTGGTAGCTCCTACAATGAGCAGTTCTTC. Translation: CASSQVGQVGSSYNEQFF.

The V and J genes are TRBV24-1 and TRBJ2-7; D remains unclear. V dropped 3 bases and J dropped 3 bases, with 5 bases sitting between them. Germline lookup yields CDR1 KGHDR and CDR2 SFDVKD. The CDR3 spans 12 residues. The CDR3 nucleotides are TGTGCCACCAGTGATAACGGCTACGAGCAGTACTTC. As protein: CATSDNGYEQYF.

V and J are TRBV9 and TRBJ1-3, with unresolved D. V was shortened by 6 bases and J by 4 bases, with 17 bases between the two germline ends. The CDR3 spans 15 residues. Germline V gene sequence: CDR1 SGDLS, CDR2 YYNGEE. The chain's CDR3 is CASMPGPGPGNTIYF. CDR3 DNA sequence: TGTGCCAGCATGCCCGGTCCGGGTCCCGGAAACACCATATATTTT.

V usage is TRBV10-3 and J usage is TRBJ2-3; TRBD2 might be the D (6 bases). The V end lost 2 bases, the J end lost 2 bases, and 11 bases lay between the germline ends. The germline gives CDR1 ENHRY, CDR2 SYGVKD. This CDR3 comprises 15 residues. CDR3 bases: TGTGCCATCAGTGAGGATGGACTAATCACAGATACGCAGTATTTT. Translation: CAISEDGLITDTQYF.

This clone appeared a few times. CDR3 sequence: CASWTGSSSGNTIYF. Here the CDR3 DNA reads TGTGCCAGCTGGACAGGGTCAAGCTCTGGAAACACCATATATTTT. The chain uses TRBV6-5 and TRBJ1-3; 8 bases agree with TRBD1. The CDR3 runs 15 residues. Germline CDR1 and CDR2: MNHEY and SVGAGI. V trimming: 8 bases; J trimming: 0 bases; junction bases outside the gene matches: 6.

V gene TRBV11-2 combines with J gene TRBJ2-1, with 16 positions matching TRBD2. With V trimmed by 5 bases and J by 6 bases, 7 bases remained unmatched. Per the germline V gene, CDR1 is SGHAT and CDR2 is FQNNGV. This CDR3 is 17 amino acids long. CDR3 amino acids: CASSPGTSGRAFNEQFF. CDR3 DNA: TGTGCCAGCAGCCCCGGGACTAGCGGGAGGGCTTTCAATGAGCAGTTCTTC.

This clone showed up just once. The chain uses TRBV11-2 and TRBJ2-1; weak D call: TRBD2 (6 bases). The CDR3 runs 15 residues. Per the germline V gene, CDR1 is SGHAT and CDR2 is FQNNGV. V gave up 1 base and J gave up 7 bases, with 14 bases separating them. The CDR3 sequence: CASSLVYATRNEQFF. In DNA, the CDR3 is TGTGCCAGCAGCTTAGTGTACGCGACTAGAAATGAGCAGTTCTTC.

This rearrangement joins TRBV25-1 to TRBJ1-4; tentative D call: TRBD1 (6 bases). The CDR3 covers 14 residues. CDR1 is MGHDK, CDR2 SYGVNS, per germline. Between the trimmed V and J ends, which lost 9 bases and 1 base, there was a span of 12 bases. The CDR3 sequence: CASEEGGTNEKLFF. CDR3 bases: TGTGCCAGTGAAGAAGGGGGAACTAATGAAAAACTGTTTTTT.

Of note for this clone: The same CDR3 arises from other DNA sequences in this sample as well. This chain connects TRBV11-2 to TRBJ1-4, with D possibly matching TRBD1 (5 bases). V lost 1 base and J 8 bases, leaving 11 bases between the germline ends. Germline loops: CDR1 SGHAT, CDR2 FQNNGV. This CDR3 region has 14 residues. CDR3 amino acids: CASSLVGRAEKLFF. CDR3 nucleotide sequence: TGTGCCAGCAGCTTAGTAGGCAGGGCCGAAAAACTGTTTTTT.

This clone was counted once. V is TRBV30 and J is TRBJ1-6; weak D call: TRBD1 (6 bases). The CDR3 contains 14 residues. Germline V gene lookup returns CDR1 GTSNPN and CDR2 SVGIG (reference sequence). The CDR3 coding sequence is TGTGCGGTGGGCAGGGGCTCCTATAATTCACCCCTCCACTTT. This gives the protein CAVGRGSYNSPLHF.

This clone came up once. The rearrangement links TRBV24-1 to TRBJ2-7, with D possibly being TRBD2 (5 bases). The V gene lost 4 bases and the J gene lost 8 bases, with 11 bases spanning the gap. The germline gives CDR1 KGHDR, CDR2 SFDVKD. This CDR3 region has 12 residues. This CDR3 is CATSDRTGKQYF. For the CDR3, the DNA is TGTGCCACCAGTGACAGGACTGGGAAGCAGTACTTC.

The chain employs TRBV30 and TRBJ1-5; D is possibly TRBD1 (6 bases). CDR3 length equals 14 residues. Germline V gene lookup returns CDR1 GTSNPN and CDR2 SVGIG (reference sequence). The V end lost 2 bases, the J end lost 6 bases, and 14 bases lay between the germline ends. CDR3 amino acids: CAWSRKGVGQPQHF. CDR3 coding DNA: TGTGCCTGGAGTAGGAAGGGGGTGGGTCAGCCCCAGCATTTT.

The J gene is TRBJ1-2, the V gene TRBV19, with TRBD1 matching 7 bases. The CDR3 totals 12 residues. CDR1 is LNHDA, CDR2 SQIVND, per germline (reference sequence). After removal of 8 bases from V and 8 bases from J, the junction contained 8 bases not matched to a gene. This CDR3 reads CASEDRAFGYTF. DNA of the CDR3: TGTGCCAGTGAAGACAGGGCTTTCGGCTACACCTTC.

The genes are TRBV2 and TRBJ2-4; D call uncertain. CDR3 length: 15 residues. Germline CDR1 is SNHLY and CDR2 is FYNNEI. V gave up 6 bases and J gave up 0 bases, with 12 bases separating them. This CDR3 is CASRGSRTAKNIQYF. CDR3 nucleotides: TGTGCCAGCAGGGGCAGCCGCACAGCCAAAAACATTCAGTACTTC.

The chain joins TRBV19 to TRBJ1-5; D unclear. The germline V and J ends were trimmed by 3 bases and 7 bases, with 19 bases remaining between them. CDR3 length: 16 residues. Germline-derived CDR1 and CDR2 are LNHDA and SQIVND (reference sequence). The CDR3 DNA sequence: TGTGCCAGTAGTATGTTCACGGACGCTAGCCGGCAGCCCCAGCATTTT. It is translated as CASSMFTDASRQPQHF.

CDR3 region: CASCRFGGNTIYF. CDR3 DNA sequence: TGTGCCAGCTGCAGGTTTGGAGGAAACACCATATATTTT. J is TRBJ1-3 and V is TRBV25-1, with D uncertain. Per the germline V gene, CDR1 is MGHDK and CDR2 is SYGVNS. Trimming shortened V by 8 bases and J by 4 bases, and 12 bases separated the two germline ends. The CDR3 contains 13 residues.

CDR3 DNA sequence: TGTGCCAGCAGCTCGGGTCTTATGACAGATACGCAGTATTTT. It specifies CASSSGLMTDTQYF. The chain recombines TRBV7-2 with TRBJ2-3; D gene ambiguous. The CDR3 loop spans 14 amino acids. The germline CDR1 and CDR2 sequences are SGHTA and FQGNSA. Trimming took off 4 bases at V and 3 bases at J, with 11 bases between the two ends.

This clone appeared a single time. The chain joins TRBV19 to TRBJ1-1; D remains unclear. CDR3 size: 14 residues. The germline V gene has CDR1 LNHDA and CDR2 SQIVND (reference sequence). V was trimmed by 7 bases and J by 1 base, leaving 13 bases between them. CDR3 sequence (DNA): TGTGCCAGTAAGGTCACGGCGGCGAACACTGAAGCTTTCTTT. Its protein product is CASKVTAANTEAFF.

This clone was observed a few times. The rearrangement links TRBV29-1 to TRBJ1-1; TRBD1 is a possible D gene (6 bases). Germline CDR1 and CDR2: SQVTM and ANQGSEA. Trimming shortened V by 4 bases and J by 4 bases, and 19 bases separated the two germline ends. The length of the CDR3 is 15 residues. The DNA for the CDR3 is TGCAGCGTTGTGGGACATGAGCCCCCGGGCACTGAAGCTTTCTTT. Its translation: CSVVGHEPPGTEAFF.

Only a few counts were recorded for this clone. V and J are TRBV4-1 and TRBJ1-1, with D uncertain. The CDR3 extends over 13 amino acids. Trimming took 3 bases from V and 2 from J, leaving 7 bases between them. Germline assignment: CDR1 MGHRA and CDR2 YSYEKL. The CDR3 region is CASSQMGNTEAFF. Written as DNA, the CDR3 is TGCGCCAGCAGCCAGATGGGCAACACTGAAGCTTTCTTT.

The chain carries TRBV19 and TRBJ2-5; 10 bases align to TRBD1. The CDR3 consists of 15 residues. The germline gives CDR1 LNHDA, CDR2 SQIVND (reference sequence). Unmatched junction bases numbered 7, after V lost 5 bases and J lost 4 bases. CDR3 protein: CASSSRQGATETQYF. The CDR3 DNA is TGTGCCAGTAGTTCCAGACAGGGGGCAACAGAGACCCAGTACTTC.

The chain recombines TRBV7-6 with TRBJ2-7; D is undetermined. This CDR3 comprises 13 residues. Germline CDR1 and CDR2: SGHVS and FNYEAQ. V shed 1 base and J shed 6 bases, with 10 bases lying between them. CDR3 loop: CASSLGTLGEQYF. The CDR3 coding sequence is TGTGCCAGCAGCTTAGGTACTCTCGGCGAGCAGTACTTC.

The chain recombines TRBV24-1 with TRBJ2-3; 8 bases are shared with TRBD1. V dropped 7 bases and J dropped 2; count of bases not matched to a gene: 1. Germline CDR1 and CDR2: KGHDR and SFDVKD. The CDR3 consists of 13 residues. Written as DNA, the CDR3 is TGTGCCACCAGGGACAGGGCCACAGATACGCAGTATTTT. Translating it yields CATRDRATDTQYF.

The rearrangement links TRBV7-6 to TRBJ2-3; 12 nucleotides match TRBD2. V lost 6 bases, J lost 5 bases, and 6 bases stayed unmatched. Germline CDR1 is SGHVS and CDR2 is FNYEAQ. The CDR3 consists of 15 residues. The CDR3 DNA sequence: TGTGCCAGCAGTCTAGCGGGGGGGCCGATAGATACGCAGTATTTT. The encoded protein is CASSLAGGPIDTQYF.

V gene TRBV7-8 combines with J gene TRBJ1-5; 7 bases are a match to TRBD1. CDR3 size: 16 residues. The V and J ends lost 5 bases and 7 bases, in that order; junction bases with no gene match: 14. The germline V gene has CDR1 SGHVS and CDR2 FQNEAQ. The CDR3 DNA follows: TGTGCCAGCAGCCGAGACAGGGCGAGAACAAGCCAGCCCCAGCATTTT. Its translation: CASSRDRARTSQPQHF.

The V gene is TRBV25-1, the J gene TRBJ1-5; 10 nucleotides agree with TRBD1. CDR1 is MGHDK, CDR2 SYGVNS, per germline. The CDR3 length is 16 residues. With 4 bases clipped from V and 5 bases from J, the junction kept 8 bases outside the gene matches. CDR3 nucleotide sequence: TGTGCCAGCAGTGTTGGGGGGGGGACAGGGGATCAGCCCCAGCATTTT. It yields the protein CASSVGGGTGDQPQHF.

V is TRBV5-5 and J is TRBJ1-4; weak D call: TRBD1 (6 bases). The CDR3 covers 14 residues. Germline V gene lookup returns CDR1 SGHKS and CDR2 YYEKEE (reference sequence). The ends were cut back, 2 bases at V and 6 bases at J, with 11 bases in the middle. The CDR3 DNA reads TGTGCCAGCAGCTTAAGAGGGGGAGATGAAAAACTGTTTTTT. The encoded protein is CASSLRGGDEKLFF.

The CDR3 DNA is TGTGCCAGCAGCTCTACGGTGTCTAGCAGCACAGATACGCAGTATTTT. It encodes CASSSTVSSSTDTQYF. The V gene is TRBV5-5, the J gene TRBJ2-3, with D perhaps matching TRBD2 (5 bases). CDR3 size: 16 residues. Per the germline V gene, CDR1 is SGHKS and CDR2 is YYEKEE (reference sequence). V was clipped by 3 bases and J by 0 bases, with 14 bases between them. The full variable domain, rest sourced from reference TRBV5-5 and TRBJ2-3, is DAGVTQSPTHLIKTRGQQVTLRCSPISGHKSVSWYQQVLGQGPQFIFQYYEKEERGRGNFPDRFSARQFPNYSSELNVNALLLGDSALYLCASSSTVSSSTDTQYFGPGTRLTVL.

The chain uses TRBV29-1 and TRBJ2-7, with TRBD2 matching 7 bases. V shed 8 bases and J 5 bases; nucleotides not matched to a gene: 9. Germline CDR1 SQVTM, CDR2 ANQGSEA. The CDR3 contains 12 residues. Written as DNA, the CDR3 is TGCAGCCCCCCGGGGGGAGGCGACGAGCAGTACTTC. Its protein is CSPPGGGDEQYF.

The J gene is TRBJ1-6, the V gene TRBV2; 9 bases are a match to TRBD1. This CDR3 has 16 residues. CDR1 is SNHLY and CDR2 is FYNNEI in the germline V gene. Germline trimming cut 6 bases from V and 7 bases from J; bases unmatched to any gene: 10. This chain's CDR3 is CASRGQGWGWNSPLHF. CDR3 nucleotides: TGTGCCAGCAGGGGACAGGGCTGGGGGTGGAATTCACCCCTCCACTTT.

The V and J genes are TRBV29-1 and TRBJ1-2, with D possibly matching TRBD1 (5 bases). Germline lookup yields CDR1 SQVTM and CDR2 ANQGSEA. The length of the CDR3 is 14 residues. V gave up 4 bases and J gave up 6 bases, with 18 bases separating them. The CDR3 nucleotides are TGCAGCGTTGGGGGCGAGGGAGGCTTCCATGGCTACACCTTC. Protein product: CSVGGEGGFHGYTF. Supplemented by reference TRBV29-1 and TRBJ1-2, the full variable domain reads SAVISQKPSRDICQRGTSLTIQCQVDSQVTMMFWYRQQPGQSLTLIATANQGSEATYESGFVIDKFPISRPNLTFSTLTVSNMSPEDSSIYLCSVGGEGGFHGYTFGSGTRLTVV.

This clone has a handful of counts. The chain recombines TRBV11-2 with TRBJ1-2, with unresolved D. The CDR3 is made up of 17 amino acids. The V gene lost 4 bases and the J gene lost 1 base, with 19 bases spanning the gap. Germline V lookup: CDR1 SGHAT, CDR2 FQNNGV. CDR3 protein: CASSSPSPGKNNYGYTF. DNA of the CDR3: TGTGCCAGCAGCTCACCCTCTCCGGGAAAGAATAACTATGGCTACACCTTC.